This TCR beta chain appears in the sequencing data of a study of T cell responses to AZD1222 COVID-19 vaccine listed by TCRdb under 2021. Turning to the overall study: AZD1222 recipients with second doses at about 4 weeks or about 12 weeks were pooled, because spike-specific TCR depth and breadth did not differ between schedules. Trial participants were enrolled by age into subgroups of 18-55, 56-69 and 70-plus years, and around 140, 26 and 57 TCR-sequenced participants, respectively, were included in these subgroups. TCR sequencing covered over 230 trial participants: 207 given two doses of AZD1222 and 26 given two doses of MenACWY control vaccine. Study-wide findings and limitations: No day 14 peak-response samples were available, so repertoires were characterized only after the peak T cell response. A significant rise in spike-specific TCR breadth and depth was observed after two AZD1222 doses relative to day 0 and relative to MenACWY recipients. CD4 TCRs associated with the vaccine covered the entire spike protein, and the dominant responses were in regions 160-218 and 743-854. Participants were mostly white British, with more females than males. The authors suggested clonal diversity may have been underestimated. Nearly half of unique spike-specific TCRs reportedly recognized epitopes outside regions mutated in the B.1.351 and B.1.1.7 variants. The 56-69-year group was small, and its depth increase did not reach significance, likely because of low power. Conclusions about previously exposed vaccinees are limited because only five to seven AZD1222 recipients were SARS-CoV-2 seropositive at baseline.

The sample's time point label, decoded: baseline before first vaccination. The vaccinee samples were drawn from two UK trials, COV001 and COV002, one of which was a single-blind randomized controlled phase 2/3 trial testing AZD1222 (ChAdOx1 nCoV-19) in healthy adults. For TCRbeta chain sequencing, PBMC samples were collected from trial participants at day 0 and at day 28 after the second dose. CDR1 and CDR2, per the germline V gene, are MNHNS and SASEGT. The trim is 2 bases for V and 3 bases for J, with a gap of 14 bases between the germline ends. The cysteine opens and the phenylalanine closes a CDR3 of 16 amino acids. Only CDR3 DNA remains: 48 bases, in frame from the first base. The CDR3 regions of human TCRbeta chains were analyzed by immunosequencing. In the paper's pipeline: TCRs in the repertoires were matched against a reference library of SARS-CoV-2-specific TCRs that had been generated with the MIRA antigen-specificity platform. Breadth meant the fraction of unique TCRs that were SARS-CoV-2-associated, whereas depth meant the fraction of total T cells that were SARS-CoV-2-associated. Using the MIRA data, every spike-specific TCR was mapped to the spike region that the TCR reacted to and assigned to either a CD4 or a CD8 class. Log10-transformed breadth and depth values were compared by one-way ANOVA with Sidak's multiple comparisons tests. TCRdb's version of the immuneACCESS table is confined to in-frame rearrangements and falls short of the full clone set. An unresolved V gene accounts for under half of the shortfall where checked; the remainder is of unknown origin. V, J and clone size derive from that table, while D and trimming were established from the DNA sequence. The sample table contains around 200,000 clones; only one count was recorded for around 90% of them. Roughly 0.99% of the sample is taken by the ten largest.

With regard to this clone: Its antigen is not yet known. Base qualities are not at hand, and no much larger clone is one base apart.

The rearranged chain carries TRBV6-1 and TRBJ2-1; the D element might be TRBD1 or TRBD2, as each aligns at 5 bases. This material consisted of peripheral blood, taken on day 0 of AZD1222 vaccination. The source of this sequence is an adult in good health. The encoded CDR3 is CASSERLLGVYNEQFF. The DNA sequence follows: TGTGCCAGCAGTGAAAGGCTATTGGGGGTCTACAATGAGCAGTTCTTC.